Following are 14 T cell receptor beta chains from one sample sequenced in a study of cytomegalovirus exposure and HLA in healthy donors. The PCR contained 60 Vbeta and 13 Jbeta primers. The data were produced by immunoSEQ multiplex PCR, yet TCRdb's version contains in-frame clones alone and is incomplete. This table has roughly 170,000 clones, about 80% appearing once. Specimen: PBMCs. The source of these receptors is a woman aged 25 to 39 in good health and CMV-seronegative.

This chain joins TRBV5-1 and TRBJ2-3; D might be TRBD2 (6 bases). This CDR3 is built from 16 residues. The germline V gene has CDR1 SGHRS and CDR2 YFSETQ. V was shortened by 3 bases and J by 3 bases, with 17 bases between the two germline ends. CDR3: CASSSGDARGTDTQYF. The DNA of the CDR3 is TGCGCCAGCAGCTCCGGTGACGCCCGGGGGACAGATACGCAGTATTTT.

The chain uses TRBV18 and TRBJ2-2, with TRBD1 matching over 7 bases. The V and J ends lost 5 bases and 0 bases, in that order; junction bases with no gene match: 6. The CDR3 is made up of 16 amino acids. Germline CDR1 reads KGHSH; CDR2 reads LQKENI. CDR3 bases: TGTGCCAGCTCAGTAACCGGGACAGCGAACACCGGGGAGCTGTTTTTT. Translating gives CASSVTGTANTGELFF.

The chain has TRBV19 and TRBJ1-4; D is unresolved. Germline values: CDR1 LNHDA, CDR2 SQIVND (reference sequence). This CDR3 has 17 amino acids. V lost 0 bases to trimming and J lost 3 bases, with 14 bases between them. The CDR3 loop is CASSIDDRPAANEKLFF. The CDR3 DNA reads TGTGCCAGTAGTATAGATGATAGACCTGCGGCTAATGAAAAACTGTTTTTT.

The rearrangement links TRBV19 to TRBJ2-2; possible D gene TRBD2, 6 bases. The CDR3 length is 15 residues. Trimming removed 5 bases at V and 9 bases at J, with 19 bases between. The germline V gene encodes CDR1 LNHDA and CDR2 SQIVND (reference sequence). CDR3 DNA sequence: TGTGCCAGTAGTTCCGCAGGGACTCTGGTCCGGGAGCTGTTTTTT. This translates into CASSSAGTLVRELFF.

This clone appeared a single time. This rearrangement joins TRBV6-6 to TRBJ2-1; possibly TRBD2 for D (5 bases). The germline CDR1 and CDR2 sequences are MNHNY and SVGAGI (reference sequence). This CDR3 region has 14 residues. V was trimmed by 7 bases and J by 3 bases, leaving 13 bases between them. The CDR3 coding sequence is TGTGCCAGCACACTAGAGGCCCTCTACAATGAGCAGTTCTTC. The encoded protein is CASTLEALYNEQFF.

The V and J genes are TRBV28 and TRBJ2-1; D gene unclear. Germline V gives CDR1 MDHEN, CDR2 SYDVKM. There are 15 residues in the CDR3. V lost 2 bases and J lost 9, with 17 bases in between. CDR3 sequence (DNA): TGTGCCAGCAGTTTAACTCCGCGTCTGGGCGCTGAGCAGTTCTTC. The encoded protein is CASSLTPRLGAEQFF.

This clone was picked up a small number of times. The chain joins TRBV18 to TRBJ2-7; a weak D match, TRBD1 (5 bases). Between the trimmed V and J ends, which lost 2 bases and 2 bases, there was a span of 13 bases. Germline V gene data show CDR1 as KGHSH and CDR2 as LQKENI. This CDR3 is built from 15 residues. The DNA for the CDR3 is TGTGCCAGCTCACCAGAAAGGGGATTGACCTACGAGCAGTACTTC. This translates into CASSPERGLTYEQYF.

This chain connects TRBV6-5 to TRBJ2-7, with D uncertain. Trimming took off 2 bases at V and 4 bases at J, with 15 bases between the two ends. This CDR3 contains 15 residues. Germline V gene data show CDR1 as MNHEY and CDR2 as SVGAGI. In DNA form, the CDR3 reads TGTGCCAGCAGTTACGGAGATCCCGGCCGTTACGAGCAGTACTTC. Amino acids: CASSYGDPGRYEQYF.

CDR3 DNA: TGTGCCAGCAGTTTAAAGGGGAAGGCCCAGTACTTC. Encoded protein: CASSLKGKAQYF. The chain has TRBV28 and TRBJ2-5; D might be TRBD1 (5 bases). The CDR3 length is 12 residues. Germline V lookup: CDR1 MDHEN, CDR2 SYDVKM. The V end was cut by 2 bases, the J end by 9 bases, with 10 bases between.

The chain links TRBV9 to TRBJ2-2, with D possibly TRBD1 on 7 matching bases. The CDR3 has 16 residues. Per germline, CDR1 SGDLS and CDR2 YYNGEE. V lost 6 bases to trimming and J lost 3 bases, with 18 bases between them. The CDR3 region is CASTPQGGGHTGELFF. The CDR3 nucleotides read TGTGCCAGCACCCCCCAGGGGGGAGGACACACCGGGGAGCTGTTTTTT.

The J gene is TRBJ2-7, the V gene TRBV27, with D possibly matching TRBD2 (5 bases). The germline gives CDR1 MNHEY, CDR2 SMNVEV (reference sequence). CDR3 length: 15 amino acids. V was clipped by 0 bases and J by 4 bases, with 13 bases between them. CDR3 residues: CASSLSAGSEYEQYF. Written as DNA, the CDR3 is TGTGCCAGCAGTTTATCGGCGGGTTCCGAGTACGAGCAGTACTTC.

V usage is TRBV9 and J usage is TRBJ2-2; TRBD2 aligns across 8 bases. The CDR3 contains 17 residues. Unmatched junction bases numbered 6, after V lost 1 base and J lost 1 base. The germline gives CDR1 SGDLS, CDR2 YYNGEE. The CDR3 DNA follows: TGTGCCAGCAGCGTAACGGGGGGGCAGGGGAACACCGGGGAGCTGTTTTTT. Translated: CASSVTGGQGNTGELFF.

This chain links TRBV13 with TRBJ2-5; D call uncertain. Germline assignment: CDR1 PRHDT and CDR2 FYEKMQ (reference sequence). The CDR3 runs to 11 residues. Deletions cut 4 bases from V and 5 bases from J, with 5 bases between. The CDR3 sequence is CASSSRETQYF. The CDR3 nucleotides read TGTGCCAGCAGCTCCAGGGAGACCCAGTACTTC.

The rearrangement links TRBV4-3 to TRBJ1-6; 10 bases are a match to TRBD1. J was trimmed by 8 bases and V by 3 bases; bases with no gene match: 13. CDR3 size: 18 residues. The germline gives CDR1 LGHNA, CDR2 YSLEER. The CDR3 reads CASSHHRPDRGTDSPLHF. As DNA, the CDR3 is TGCGCCAGCAGCCATCACCGACCGGACAGGGGGACGGATTCACCCCTCCACTTT.